This T cell receptor beta chain stems from a study of blood T cell repertoires in COVID-19. For the study at large: Spain, Italy and the United States supplied samples that represented acute and convalescent COVID-19. T cells, B-cell-depleted T cells, or PBMCs supplied cDNA or gDNA.

Study processing details: How many nucleated cells were present was estimated from reference gene primer amplification. Sequenced by immunoSEQ multiplex PCR; TCRdb stores in-frame clones only, minus some. Clonal size and the V and J genes are those of that table, whereas D and trimming came from the DNA. This table has approximately 75,000 clones, roughly 83% appearing once. The CDR3 runs 16 residues. V trimming: 3 bases; J trimming: 7 bases; junction bases outside the gene matches: 7. Germline V gives CDR1 GTSNPN, CDR2 SVGIG (reference sequence). The rearrangement uses TRBV30 and TRBJ2-1, with 15 bases identical to TRBD2. The sequenced sample was peripheral blood. The clonotype comes from a woman of 80 years or more with acute or convalescent COVID-19. CDR3 sequence reads: CAWREGTSGGLNEQFF. DNA of the CDR3: TGTGCCTGGAGGGAGGGGACTAGCGGGGGGCTTAATGAGCAGTTCTTC.